One sample yielded the 19 T cell receptor beta chains listed below, sequenced in a study of blood T cell repertoires in COVID-19. The table came from immunoSEQ multiplex PCR; TCRdb's copy has only in-frame clones and leaves some out. The sample has around 420,000 clones; 88% are singletons. The sequenced sample consisted of PBMCs or T cells enriched from blood (not recorded which). The origin of the receptors is a woman aged 40-49 years with acute COVID-19.

The chain has TRBV6-5 and TRBJ2-7, with no clear D. The V end was cut by 10 bases, the J end by 1 base, with 14 bases between. This CDR3 contains 13 residues. Germline CDR1 and CDR2: MNHEY and SVGAGI. The chain's CDR3 is CATLPLISYEQYF. The CDR3, as DNA: TGTGCCACCCTACCCCTGATATCCTACGAGCAGTACTTC.

V is TRBV18 and J is TRBJ1-3; no clear D. V was cut by 3 bases and J by 4 bases, with 16 bases left in between. This CDR3 spans 16 amino acids. Germline values: CDR1 KGHSH, CDR2 LQKENI. CDR3 sequence: CASSPTALRGGNTIYF. CDR3 DNA: TGTGCCAGCTCACCGACGGCGCTCCGGGGAGGAAACACCATATATTTT. The full variable domain, rest sourced from reference TRBV18 and TRBJ1-3, is NAGVMQNPRHLVRRRGQEARLRCSPMKGHSHVYWYRQLPEEGLKFMVYLQKENIIDESGMPKERFSAEFPKEGPSILRIQQVVRGDSAAYFCASSPTALRGGNTIYFGEGSWLTVV.

The chain uses TRBV7-8 and TRBJ1-1; D is perhaps TRBD1 (5 bases). V lost 0 bases to trimming and J lost 3 bases, with 8 bases between them. The CDR3 loop spans 14 amino acids. Germline CDR1 SGHVS, CDR2 FQNEAQ. The CDR3 sequence is CASSLALGDTEAFF. DNA for the CDR3: TGTGCCAGCAGCTTAGCGCTAGGGGACACTGAAGCTTTCTTT.

The count of this clone is one. The rearrangement joins TRBV7-8 to TRBJ1-2; D may be TRBD1 (6 bases). Germline V gene lookup returns CDR1 SGHVS and CDR2 FQNEAQ. The CDR3 is made up of 13 amino acids. Trimming left V 10 bases short and J 6 bases short, with 18 bases between. CDR3 amino acids: CAITRGGADGYTF. The DNA of the CDR3 is TGTGCCATAACCCGGGGGGGGGCGGATGGCTACACCTTC.

This clone turned up a few times. This sequence joins TRBV3-1 (or the pseudogene TRBV3-2) and TRBJ1-2; D is perhaps TRBD1 (6 bases). The length of the CDR3 is 14 residues. Per the germline V gene, CDR1 is LGHDT and CDR2 is YNNKEL (reference sequence). The ends were cut back, 1 base at V and 6 bases at J, with 12 bases in the middle. As DNA, the CDR3 is TGTGCCAGCAGCCAAGGGCAGGGGAGGGATGGCTACACCTTC. Translating it yields CASSQGQGRDGYTF.

V gene TRBV5-4 combines with J gene TRBJ2-1; 10 positions agree with TRBD1. The germline V gene encodes CDR1 SGHNT and CDR2 YYREEE (reference sequence). This CDR3 contains 16 residues. With V trimmed by 4 bases and J by 2 bases, 6 bases remained unmatched. CDR3 in DNA: TGTGCCAGCAGCATAAGGACAGGGGGGGCCTACAATGAGCAGTTCTTC. This gives the protein CASSIRTGGAYNEQFF. Full variable domain (remainder filled in from reference TRBV5-4 and TRBJ2-1): ETGVTQSPTHLIKTRGQQVTLRCSSQSGHNTVSWYQQALGQGPQFIFQYYREEENGRGNFPPRFSGLQFPNYSSELNVNALELDDSALYLCASSIRTGGAYNEQFFGPGTRLTVL.

V gene TRBV5-4 combines with J gene TRBJ1-6; no definite D call. This CDR3 has 14 residues. Trimming stripped 4 bases from V and 10 bases from J, with 15 bases between. Germline-derived CDR1 and CDR2 are SGHNT and YYREEE (reference sequence). This chain's CDR3 is CASSEAFGGSPLHF. The CDR3 bases are TGTGCCAGCAGCGAAGCCTTTGGCGGGTCACCCCTCCACTTT.

The chain uses TRBV5-1 and TRBJ1-2; D not resolved. The germline V gene encodes CDR1 SGHRS and CDR2 YFSETQ. V dropped 5 bases and J dropped 4 bases, with 6 bases sitting between them. CDR3 length: 11 residues. The CDR3, as DNA: TGCGCCAGCAGGGGCCCCTATGGCTACACCTTC. The encoded protein is CASRGPYGYTF.

The rearrangement joins TRBV2 to TRBJ1-2; 7 positions match TRBD1. Germline values: CDR1 SNHLY, CDR2 FYNNEI. V lost 4 bases, J lost 3 bases, and 5 bases stayed unmatched. This CDR3 is 14 amino acids long. The CDR3 loop reads CASSVATGDYGYTF. The CDR3 DNA sequence: TGTGCCAGCAGTGTAGCCACAGGGGACTATGGCTACACCTTC.

The rearrangement uses TRBV29-1 and TRBJ2-1, with a weak D call TRBD2 (6 bases). Trimming shortened V by 6 bases and J by 3 bases, and 12 bases separated the two germline ends. CDR1 is SQVTM, CDR2 ANQGSEA, per germline. The CDR3 is made up of 13 amino acids. CDR3 region: CSVEGAYYNEQFF. The DNA for the CDR3 is TGCAGCGTGGAGGGCGCCTACTACAATGAGCAGTTCTTC.

The J gene is TRBJ1-6, the V gene TRBV19; D remains unclear. CDR3 size: 13 residues. V was pared by 5 bases and J by 7 bases, with 9 bases between. CDR1 and CDR2 (germline): LNHDA, SQIVND (reference sequence). CDR3 sequence reads: CASSDIGNSPLHF. The CDR3 DNA reads as TGTGCCAGTAGTGATATCGGGAATTCACCCCTCCACTTT.

V usage is TRBV15 and J usage is TRBJ1-2, with D tentatively TRBD1 (5 bases). V was cut by 1 base and J by 2 bases, with 8 bases left in between. Germline CDR1 LNHNV, CDR2 YYDKDF (reference sequence). The CDR3 has 14 amino acids. The CDR3: CATSRAGENYGYTF. In nucleotides, the CDR3 is TGTGCCACCAGCAGAGCGGGGGAAAACTATGGCTACACCTTC.

The chain uses TRBV5-1 and TRBJ2-3; 10 bases map to TRBD1. The CDR3 has 17 amino acids. Germline V gene data show CDR1 as SGHRS and CDR2 as YFSETQ. V lost 0 bases and J lost 1; bases outside the gene matches: 5. The CDR3: CASSLASGTGGTDTQYF. The CDR3 DNA reads as TGCGCCAGCAGCTTGGCCTCAGGGACAGGGGGCACAGATACGCAGTATTTT.

This chain uses TRBV6-1 with TRBJ1-5; 7 bases fit TRBD1. V dropped 1 base and J dropped 4; count of bases not matched to a gene: 7. Germline-derived CDR1 and CDR2 are MNHNS and SASEGT. The CDR3 sequence is 16 residues long. The CDR3 region has the DNA TGTGCCAGCAGTGAAGTCTACGTGACAGGGAATCAGCCCCAGCATTTT. Its translation is CASSEVYVTGNQPQHF.

The chain combines TRBV4-1 with TRBJ2-1; D gene unclear. Germline loops: CDR1 MGHRA, CDR2 YSYEKL. Trimming removed 0 bases from V and 6 bases from J, with 12 bases in between. The length of the CDR3 is 15 residues. For the CDR3, the DNA is TGCGCCAGCAGCCAAGATTGGTCACTTGTCAATGAGCAGTTCTTC. Translated: CASSQDWSLVNEQFF.

The V call is TRBV11-2, the J call TRBJ2-7; tentative D call: TRBD2 (5 bases). The CDR3 spans 14 residues. The germline V gene encodes CDR1 SGHAT and CDR2 FQNNGV. V was shortened by 0 bases and J by 9 bases, with 15 bases between the two germline ends. The CDR3 reads CASSLDIAGAGQYF. DNA of the CDR3: TGTGCCAGCAGCTTAGATATTGCCGGTGCGGGGCAGTACTTC. Together with reference TRBV11-2 and TRBJ2-7, the CDR3 gives the full variable domain: EAGVAQSPRYKIIEKRQSVAFWCNPISGHATLYWYQQILGQGPKLLIQFQNNGVVDDSQLPKDRFSAERLKGVDSTLKIQPAKLEDSAVYLCASSLDIAGAGQYFGPGTRLTVT.

In its sample, this clone was seen once. This rearrangement joins TRBV19 to TRBJ1-2, with 9 bases matching TRBD1. The CDR3 runs to 18 residues. Germline CDR1 and CDR2: LNHDA and SQIVND (reference sequence). V dropped 5 bases and J dropped 6; count of bases not matched to a gene: 19. DNA of the CDR3: TGTGCCAGTAGTCCTTTCTCACTAAACAGGGGGCGGCAGGATGGCTACACCTTC. Its translation is CASSPFSLNRGRQDGYTF.

The J gene is TRBJ2-5, the V gene TRBV5-1; D is unclear. The V gene's germline CDR1 is SGHRS and CDR2 YFSETQ. CDR3 length: 11 amino acids. Deletions cut 5 bases from V and 4 bases from J, with 6 bases between. The DNA for the CDR3 is TGCGCCAGCAGGCGTGGAGAGACCCAGTACTTC. Translation gives CASRRGETQYF.

The chain couples TRBV25-1 to TRBJ1-2; 9 positions match TRBD1. The CDR3 covers 14 residues. Germline trimming cut 5 bases from V and 6 bases from J; bases unmatched to any gene: 7. Germline loops: CDR1 MGHDK, CDR2 SYGVNS. The CDR3 loop is CASSPPDRGDGYTF. Written as DNA, the CDR3 is TGTGCCAGCAGTCCCCCCGACAGGGGGGATGGCTACACCTTC.